This T cell receptor beta chain was obtained from a study of T cell repertoires in cytomegalovirus infection. The overall study: CMV infection plus the matching HLA type was flagged by public TCR beta signatures. Study findings and constraints: What dominated the ex vivo response were HLA-C-restricted CMV-specific TCR beta clonotypes. Carriers of CMV and the relevant HLA type were discriminated by public TCR beta frequency.

A single record per CDR3 protein comes from TCRdb applying MiXCR to the reads. The sample holds some 390,000 distinct CDR3 sequences, less than 20% seen once. The CDR3 consists of 15 residues. V gave up 5 bases and J gave up 2 bases, with 15 bases separating them. Germline loops: CDR1 MNHEY, CDR2 SVGEGT. This clonotype was seen many times. As yet, its antigen is unknown. The sequenced sample consisted of PBMCs. The V and J genes are TRBV6-2 or TRBV6-3 and TRBJ1-2; D is ambiguous. The sequence was collected from a human donor in good health (CMV status not recorded). Some clones in this sample may be carry-over from other donors' samples. The CDR3 DNA reads TGTGCCAGCAGTCCCGCCCGGGCAGAGAACTATGGCTACACCTTC. Its translation is CASSPARAENYGYTF.